This section outlines one T cell receptor (beta chain) sequence together with its context. This specimen comes from a study of preoperative IRX-2 immunotherapy in early breast cancer. Treatment denoted: preoperative locoregional IRX-2 cytokine immunotherapy. Preoperative locoregional IRX-2 cytokine immunotherapy was tested in the phase Ib source study. The length of the CDR3 is 14 residues. V was pared by 7 bases and J by 7 bases, with 6 bases of the junction left unmatched. In germline, CDR1 is SGHRS, CDR2 YFSETQ. Libraries were prepared by immunoSEQ multiplex PCR; TCRdb keeps only in-frame clonotypes and omits some of them. The data contain 75,000 to 100,000 clones, about nine tenths of them seen just once; the ten biggest clones take up roughly 2%.

The sequence came from a human donor with breast cancer. The sample in question was tumor tissue, obtained after IRX-2 immunotherapy. The gene calls are TRBV5-1 and TRBJ2-1; TRBD1 agrees at 12 bases. In nucleotides, the CDR3 is TGCGCCAGCGTGGGACAGGGGGCTGGGAATGAGCAGTTCTTC. It yields the protein CASVGQGAGNEQFF.